Listed below are T cell receptor beta chains from one sample, sequenced in a study of OX40 agonist ivuxolimab in advanced cancers. Sequencing used immunoSEQ multiplex PCR; TCRdb keeps in-frame clones, though not all of them. There are 57,000 or so clones in the sample; 85% to 90% occur only once, and 1% to 1.5% lies in the top ten. The sequences come from CD4+ or CD8+ T cells sorted from blood, collected in a trial of the OX40 agonist ivuxolimab. All receptors come from an adult with an advanced solid tumor such as melanoma, head and neck, liver or kidney cancer. Both conserved end residues are trimmed from each CDR3. D genes are given only for firm matches.

D: TRBD1; J: TRBJ2-7; V: TRBV6-6; length: 13; CDR3: ASSSRDRDIYEQY
D: NA; J: TRBJ1-5; V: TRBV7-6; length: 13; CDR3: ASSLASSSNQPQH
D: NA; J: TRBJ1-4; V: TRBV5-1; length: 12; CDR3: ASSLAPPAEELF
D: TRBD1; J: NA; V: TRBV6-1; length: 15; CDR3: ASSGWPGQGVSYEQY
D: NA; J: TRBJ2-5; V: TRBV7-3; length: 11; CDR3: ASSLSSGETQY
D: NA; J: TRBJ2-4; V: TRBV6-1; length: 14; CDR3: ASSEASFLAKNIQY
D: NA; J: TRBJ2-5; V: TRBV11-2; length: 14; CDR3: ASSLGDRTRKETQY
D: NA; J: TRBJ2-5; V: TRBV6-6; length: 11; CDR3: ASSRDGPRTQY
D: NA; J: TRBJ1-3; V: TRBV9; length: 12; CDR3: ASSTGTAGNTIY
D: TRBD1; J: TRBJ1-5; V: TRBV18; length: 13; CDR3: ASSPDRGSNQPQH
D: NA; J: TRBJ2-3; V: TRBV7-9; length: 16; CDR3: ASSLARPPSGPTDTQY
D: NA; J: TRBJ2-6; V: TRBV11-3; length: 14; CDR3: ASSLGPVSGANVLT
D: TRBD1; J: TRBJ1-1; V: TRBV5-6; length: 13; CDR3: ASSNYRGRNTEAF
D: NA; J: TRBJ1-1; V: TRBV14; length: 12; CDR3: ASSRRRQNTEAF
D: NA; J: TRBJ1-2; V: TRBV6-1; length: 12; CDR3: ASSEAVSPYGYT
D: TRBD1; J: TRBJ1-6; V: TRBV11-2; length: 14; CDR3: ASSLVTGALDSPLH
D: TRBD1; J: TRBJ2-3; V: TRBV19; length: 12; CDR3: ASSNQDRGDTQY
D: NA; J: TRBJ1-5; V: TRBV2; length: 10; CDR3: ASGMGNQPQH
D: NA; J: TRBJ1-6; V: TRBV5-4; length: 14; CDR3: ASSPGGGGYNSPLH
D: NA; J: TRBJ1-1; V: TRBV11-2; length: 14; CDR3: ASSLDRGGMGTEAF
D: NA; J: TRBJ1-2; V: TRBV14; length: 13; CDR3: ASSQMGERFYGYT
D: NA; J: TRBJ1-5; V: TRBV19; length: 14; CDR3: ASSMPAAGGNQPQH